This T cell receptor beta chain appears in the sequencing data of a study of cytomegalovirus exposure and HLA in healthy donors. This clone was found a few times. No antigen is known for it. The CDR3 covers 15 residues. Germline loops: CDR1 LGHNA, CDR2 YSLEER. J lost 11 bases, V lost 4 bases, and 12 bases had no gene match. The PCR used 60 Vbeta and 13 Jbeta primers. Method: immunoSEQ multiplex PCR; TCRdb's copy keeps in-frame clones and lacks some. The table shows 45,000 to 65,000 clones, with around 73% occurring only once. General study results and limits: A previous analysis found most TCR beta V segments productive roughly 87% or roughly 30% of the time. Highly shared variants forming one cluster were likely a sequencing artifact. As a later analysis showed, a missense DCLRE1C variant was linked to trimming of TCR beta V- and J-genes.

The specimen sequenced was PBMCs. This chain connects TRBV4-3 to TRBJ1-1; TRBD1 aligns across 11 bases. The TCR sequence derives from a middle-aged woman in good health and CMV-seropositive. The CDR3 protein is CASSLSLDRGPSAFF. The CDR3 nucleotides are TGCGCCAGCAGCCTTTCTCTGGACAGGGGGCCGTCGGCTTTCTTT.